This T cell receptor beta chain was documented in a study of blood T cell repertoires in COVID-19. Study-level information: Sources were T cells, B-cell-depleted T cells, or PBMCs; the material itself was cDNA or gDNA.

Trimming pared 1 base from V and 8 bases from J, leaving 20 bases between. Germline-derived CDR1 and CDR2 are LNHDA and SQIVND (reference sequence). This CDR3 region has 16 residues. TCRdb keeps only in-frame clones here, not all; method: immunoSEQ multiplex PCR. This table holds roughly 200,000 clones, roughly 89% found once. Material: PBMCs or T cells enriched from blood (not recorded which). The source is a woman aged 25 to 45 with acute COVID-19. V usage is TRBV19 and J usage is TRBJ1-2, with a possible D match to TRBD1 (5 bases). CDR3 DNA sequence: TGTGCCAGTAGTATAGGTTGGGATCGGCAGGGTTGGGGCTACACCTTC. Its translation: CASSIGWDRQGWGYTF.